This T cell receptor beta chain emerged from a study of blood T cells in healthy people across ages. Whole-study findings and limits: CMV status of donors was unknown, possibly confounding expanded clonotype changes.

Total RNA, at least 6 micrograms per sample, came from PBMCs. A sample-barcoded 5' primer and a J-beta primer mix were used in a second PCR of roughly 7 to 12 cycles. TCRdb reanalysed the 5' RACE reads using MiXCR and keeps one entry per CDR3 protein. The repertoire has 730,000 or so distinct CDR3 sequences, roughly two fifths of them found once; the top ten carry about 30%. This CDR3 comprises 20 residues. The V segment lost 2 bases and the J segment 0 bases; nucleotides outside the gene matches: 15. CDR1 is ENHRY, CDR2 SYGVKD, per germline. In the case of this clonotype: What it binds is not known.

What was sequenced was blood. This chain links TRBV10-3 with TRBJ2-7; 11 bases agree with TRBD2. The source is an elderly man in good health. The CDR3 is CAISEPYREYTSGGSYEQYF. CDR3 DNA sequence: TGTGCCATCAGTGAGCCTTACCGGGAATACACTAGCGGGGGCTCCTACGAGCAGTACTTC.